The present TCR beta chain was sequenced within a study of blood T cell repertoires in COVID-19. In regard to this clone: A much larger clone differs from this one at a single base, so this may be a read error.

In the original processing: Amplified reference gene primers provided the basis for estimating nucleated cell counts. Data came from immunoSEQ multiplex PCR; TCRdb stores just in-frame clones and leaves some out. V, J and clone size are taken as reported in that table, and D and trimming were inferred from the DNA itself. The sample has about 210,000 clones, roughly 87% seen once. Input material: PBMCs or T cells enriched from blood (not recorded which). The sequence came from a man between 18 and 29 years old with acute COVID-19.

The CDR3 is CASSPYTEAFF. The CDR3 nucleotides are TGTGCCAGCAGCCCATACACTGAAGCTTTCTTT. The rearrangement links TRBV7-9 to TRBJ1-1; D is undetermined. The length of the CDR3 is 11 residues. The germline V gene has CDR1 SEHNR and CDR2 FQNEAQ (reference sequence). Trimming shortened V by 5 bases and J by 3 bases, and 4 bases separated the two germline ends.